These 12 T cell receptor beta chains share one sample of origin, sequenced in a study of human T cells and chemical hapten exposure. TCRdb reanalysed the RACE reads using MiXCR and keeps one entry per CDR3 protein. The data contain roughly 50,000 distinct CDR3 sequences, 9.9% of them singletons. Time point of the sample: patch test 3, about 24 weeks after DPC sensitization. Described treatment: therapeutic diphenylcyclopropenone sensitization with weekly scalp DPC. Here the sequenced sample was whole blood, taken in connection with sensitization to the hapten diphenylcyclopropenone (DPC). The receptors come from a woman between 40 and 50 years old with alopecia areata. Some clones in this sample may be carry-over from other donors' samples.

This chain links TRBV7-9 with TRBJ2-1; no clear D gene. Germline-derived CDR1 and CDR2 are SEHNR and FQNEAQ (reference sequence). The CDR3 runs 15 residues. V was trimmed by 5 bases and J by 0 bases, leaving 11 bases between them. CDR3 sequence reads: CASSPTQSSYNEQFF. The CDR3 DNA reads TGTGCCAGCAGCCCGACGCAGTCCTCCTACAATGAGCAGTTCTTC.

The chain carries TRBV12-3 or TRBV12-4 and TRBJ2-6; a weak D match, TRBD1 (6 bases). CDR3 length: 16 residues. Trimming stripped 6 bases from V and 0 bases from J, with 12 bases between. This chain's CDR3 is CASRGQLISGANVLTF. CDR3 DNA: TGTGCCAGCAGAGGACAGTTGATCTCTGGGGCCAACGTCCTGACTTTC.

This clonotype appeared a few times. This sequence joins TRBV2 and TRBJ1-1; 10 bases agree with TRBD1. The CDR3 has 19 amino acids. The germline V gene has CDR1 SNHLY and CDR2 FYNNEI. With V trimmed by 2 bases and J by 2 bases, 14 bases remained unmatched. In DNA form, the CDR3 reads TGTGCCAGCAGTGAACCGGACAGGGGGAGCAGCTTCTTAAACACTGAAGCTTTCTTT. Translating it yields CASSEPDRGSSFLNTEAFF.

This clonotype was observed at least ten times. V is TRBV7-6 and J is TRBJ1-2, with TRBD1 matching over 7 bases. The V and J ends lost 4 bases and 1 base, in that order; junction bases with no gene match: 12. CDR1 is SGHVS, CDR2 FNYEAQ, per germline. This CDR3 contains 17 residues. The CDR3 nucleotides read TGTGCCAGCAGCTCCCAAAGGGGACAGTTCAATAACTATGGCTACACCTTC. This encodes CASSSQRGQFNNYGYTF.

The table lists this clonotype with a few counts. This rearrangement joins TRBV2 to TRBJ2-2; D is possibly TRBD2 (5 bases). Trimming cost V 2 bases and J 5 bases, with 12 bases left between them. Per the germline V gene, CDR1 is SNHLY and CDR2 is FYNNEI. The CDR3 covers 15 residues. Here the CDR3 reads CASSESSGRTGELFF. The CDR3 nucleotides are TGTGCCAGCAGTGAATCGTCGGGAAGAACCGGGGAGCTGTTTTTT.

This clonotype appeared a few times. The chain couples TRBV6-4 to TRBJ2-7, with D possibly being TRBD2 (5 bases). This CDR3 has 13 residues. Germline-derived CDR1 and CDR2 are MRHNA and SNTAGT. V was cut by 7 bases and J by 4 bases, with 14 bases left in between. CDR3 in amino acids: CASTLGMRYEQYF. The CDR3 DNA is TGTGCCAGCACCCTCGGGATGAGGTACGAGCAGTACTTC.

CDR3: CASGHSGFDNSPLHF. CDR3 DNA: TGTGCTAGTGGTCACTCAGGTTTTGACAATTCACCCCTCCACTTT. The chain links TRBV12-5 to TRBJ1-6, with D unresolved. Germline V gene data show CDR1 as LGHNT and CDR2 as FRNRAP. This CDR3 has 15 amino acids. V lost 5 bases and J 7 bases, leaving 15 bases between the germline ends.

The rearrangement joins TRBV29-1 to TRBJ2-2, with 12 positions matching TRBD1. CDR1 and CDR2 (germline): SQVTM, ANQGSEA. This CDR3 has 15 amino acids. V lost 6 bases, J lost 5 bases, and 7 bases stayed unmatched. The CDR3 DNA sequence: TGCAGCGTAGCCGGGACAGGGGGCTCTACCGGGGAGCTGTTTTTT. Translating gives CSVAGTGGSTGELFF.

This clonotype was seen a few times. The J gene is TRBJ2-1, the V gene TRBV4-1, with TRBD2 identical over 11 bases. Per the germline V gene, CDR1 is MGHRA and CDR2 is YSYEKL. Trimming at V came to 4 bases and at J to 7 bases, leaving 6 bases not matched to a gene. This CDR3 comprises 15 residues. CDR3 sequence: CASSPQLAGENEQFF. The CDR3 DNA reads TGCGCCAGCAGCCCACAACTAGCGGGGGAGAATGAGCAGTTCTTC.

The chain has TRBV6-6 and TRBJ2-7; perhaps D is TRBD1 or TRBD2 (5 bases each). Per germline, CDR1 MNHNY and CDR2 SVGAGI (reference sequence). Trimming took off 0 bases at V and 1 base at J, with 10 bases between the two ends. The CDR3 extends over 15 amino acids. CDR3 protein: CASSYSGTESYEQYF. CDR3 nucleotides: TGTGCCAGCAGTTACTCGGGGACCGAGTCCTACGAGCAGTACTTC.

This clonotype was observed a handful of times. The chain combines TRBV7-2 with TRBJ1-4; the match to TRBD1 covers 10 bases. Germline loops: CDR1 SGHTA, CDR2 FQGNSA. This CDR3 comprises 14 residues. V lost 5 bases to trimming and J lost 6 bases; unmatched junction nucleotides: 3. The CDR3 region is CASSRDRGDEKLFF. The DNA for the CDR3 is TGTGCCAGCAGCCGGGACAGGGGAGATGAAAAACTGTTTTTT.

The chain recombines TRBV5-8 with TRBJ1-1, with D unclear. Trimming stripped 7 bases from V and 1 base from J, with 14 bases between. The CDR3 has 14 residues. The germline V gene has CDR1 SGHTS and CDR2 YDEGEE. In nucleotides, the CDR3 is TGTGCCAGCCAGGAGATAGGGTCGAACACTGAAGCTTTCTTT. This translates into CASQEIGSNTEAFF. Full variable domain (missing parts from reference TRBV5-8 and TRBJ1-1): EAGVTQSPTHLIKTRGQQATLRCSPISGHTSVYWYQQALGLGLQFLLWYDEGEERNRGNFPPRFSGRQFPNYSSELNVNALELEDSALYLCASQEIGSNTEAFFGQGTRLTVV.